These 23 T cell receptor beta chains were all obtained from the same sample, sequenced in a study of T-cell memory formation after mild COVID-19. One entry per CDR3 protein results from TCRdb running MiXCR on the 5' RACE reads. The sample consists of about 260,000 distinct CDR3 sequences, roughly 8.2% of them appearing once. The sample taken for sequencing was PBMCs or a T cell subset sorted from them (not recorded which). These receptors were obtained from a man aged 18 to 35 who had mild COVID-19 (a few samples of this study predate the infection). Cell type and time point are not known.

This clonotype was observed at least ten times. This CDR3 is CASSVLSGGTGELFF. In DNA form, the CDR3 reads TGTGCCAGCAGCGTACTTAGCGGGGGGACCGGGGAGCTGTTTTTT. The chain couples TRBV9 to TRBJ2-2, with 10 bases identical to TRBD2. With 1 base clipped from V and 5 bases from J, the junction kept 2 bases outside the gene matches. This CDR3 has 15 residues. Germline-derived CDR1 and CDR2 are SGDLS and YYNGEE.

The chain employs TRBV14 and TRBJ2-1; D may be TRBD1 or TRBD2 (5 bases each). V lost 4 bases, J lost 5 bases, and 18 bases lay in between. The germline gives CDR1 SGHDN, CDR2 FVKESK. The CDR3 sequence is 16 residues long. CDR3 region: CASSPVPVGRDNEQFF. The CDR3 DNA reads TGTGCCAGCAGCCCAGTACCGGTGGGGCGGGACAATGAGCAGTTCTTC.

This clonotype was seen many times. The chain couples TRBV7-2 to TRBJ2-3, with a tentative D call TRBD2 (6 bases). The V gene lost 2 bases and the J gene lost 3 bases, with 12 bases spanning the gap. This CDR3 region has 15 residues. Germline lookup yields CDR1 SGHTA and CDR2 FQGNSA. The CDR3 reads CASSLRAGRTDTQYF. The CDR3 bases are TGTGCCAGCAGCTTAAGGGCGGGGAGGACAGATACGCAGTATTTT.

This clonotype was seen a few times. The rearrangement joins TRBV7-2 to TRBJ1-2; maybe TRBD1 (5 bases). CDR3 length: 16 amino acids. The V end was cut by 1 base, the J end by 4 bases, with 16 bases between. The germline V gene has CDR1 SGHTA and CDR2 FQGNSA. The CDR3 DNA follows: TGTGCCAGCAGCTTAGTTGGGGGGTCCGCTAGCTATGGCTACACCTTC. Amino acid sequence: CASSLVGGSASYGYTF.

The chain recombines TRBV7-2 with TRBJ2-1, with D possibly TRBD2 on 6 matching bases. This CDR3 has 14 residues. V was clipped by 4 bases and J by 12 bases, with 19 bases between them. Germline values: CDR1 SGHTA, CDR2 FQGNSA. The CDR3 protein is CASSSQEGRSAQFF. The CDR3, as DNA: TGTGCCAGCAGCTCTCAGGAGGGGAGGTCGGCGCAGTTCTTC.

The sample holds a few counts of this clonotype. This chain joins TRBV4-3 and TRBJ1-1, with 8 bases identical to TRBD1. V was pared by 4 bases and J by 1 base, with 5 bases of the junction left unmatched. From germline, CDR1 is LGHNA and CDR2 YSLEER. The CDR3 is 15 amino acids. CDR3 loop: CASSLLGQGNTEAFF. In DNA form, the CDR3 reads TGCGCCAGCAGCCTCCTAGGACAGGGGAACACTGAAGCTTTCTTT.

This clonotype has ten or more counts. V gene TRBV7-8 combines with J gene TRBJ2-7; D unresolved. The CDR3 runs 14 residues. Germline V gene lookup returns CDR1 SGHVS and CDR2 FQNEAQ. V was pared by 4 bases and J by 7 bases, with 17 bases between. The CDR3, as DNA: TGTGCCAGCAGCTCGGGCGTAGGGCAATTTGAGCAGTACGTC. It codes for CASSSGVGQFEQYV.

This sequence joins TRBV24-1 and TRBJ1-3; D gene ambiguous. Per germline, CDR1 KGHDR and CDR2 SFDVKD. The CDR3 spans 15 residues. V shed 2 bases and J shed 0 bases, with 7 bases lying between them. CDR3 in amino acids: CATSDSRLSGNTIYF. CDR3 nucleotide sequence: TGTGCCACCAGTGATTCCAGACTCTCTGGAAACACCATATATTTT.

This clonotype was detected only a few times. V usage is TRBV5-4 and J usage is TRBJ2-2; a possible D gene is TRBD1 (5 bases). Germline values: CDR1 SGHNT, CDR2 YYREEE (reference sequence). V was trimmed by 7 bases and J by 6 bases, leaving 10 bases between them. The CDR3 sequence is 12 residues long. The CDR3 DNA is TGTGCCAGCGCATTGGGGCCCGGGGAGCTGTTTTTT. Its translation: CASALGPGELFF.

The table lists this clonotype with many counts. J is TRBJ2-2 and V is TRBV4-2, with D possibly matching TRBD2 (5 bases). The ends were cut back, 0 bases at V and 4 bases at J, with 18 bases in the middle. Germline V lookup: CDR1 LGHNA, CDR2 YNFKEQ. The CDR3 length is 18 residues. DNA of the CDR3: TGTGCCAGCAGCCAAGACAGATGGGAGAATCGGGCCACCGGGGAGCTGTTTTTT. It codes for CASSQDRWENRATGELFF.

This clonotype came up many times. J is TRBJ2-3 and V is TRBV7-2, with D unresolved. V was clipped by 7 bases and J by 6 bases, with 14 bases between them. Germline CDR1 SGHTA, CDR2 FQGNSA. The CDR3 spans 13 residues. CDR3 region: CASTLSPSDTQYF. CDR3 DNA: TGTGCCAGCACCCTATCCCCGTCGGATACGCAGTATTTT. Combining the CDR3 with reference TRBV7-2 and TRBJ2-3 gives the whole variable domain GAGVSQSPSNKVTEKGKDVELRCDPISGHTALYWYRQSLGQGLEFLIYFQGNSAPDKSGLPSDRFSAERTGGSVSTLTIQRTQQEDSAVYLCASTLSPSDTQYFGPGTRLTVL.

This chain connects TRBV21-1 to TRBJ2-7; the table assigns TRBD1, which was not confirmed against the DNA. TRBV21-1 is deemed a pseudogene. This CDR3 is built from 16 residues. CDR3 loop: CASSKGDGKTPYEQYF. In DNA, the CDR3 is TGTGCCAGCAGCAAAGGGGACGGAAAAACTCCCTACGAGCAGTACTTC.

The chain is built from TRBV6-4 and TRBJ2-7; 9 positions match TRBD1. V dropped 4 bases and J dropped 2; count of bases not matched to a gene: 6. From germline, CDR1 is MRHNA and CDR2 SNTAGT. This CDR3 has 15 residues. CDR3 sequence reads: CASSAGTGIPYEQYV. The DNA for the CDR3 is TGTGCCAGCAGTGCCGGGACAGGGATCCCCTACGAGCAGTACGTC.

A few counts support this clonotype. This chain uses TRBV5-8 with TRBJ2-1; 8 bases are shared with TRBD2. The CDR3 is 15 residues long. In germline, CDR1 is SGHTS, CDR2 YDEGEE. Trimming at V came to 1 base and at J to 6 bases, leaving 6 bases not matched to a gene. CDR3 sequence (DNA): TGTGCCAGCAGCTTGTTCGGGACTAGTTTCAATGAGCAGTTCTTC. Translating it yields CASSLFGTSFNEQFF.

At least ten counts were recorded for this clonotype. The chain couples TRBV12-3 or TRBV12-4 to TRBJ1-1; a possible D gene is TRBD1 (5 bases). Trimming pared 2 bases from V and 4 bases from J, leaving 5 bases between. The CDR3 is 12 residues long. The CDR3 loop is CASSLQGTEAFF. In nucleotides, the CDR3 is TGTGCCAGCAGTTTACAGGGCACTGAAGCTTTCTTT.

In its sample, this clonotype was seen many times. The CDR3: CASSLIPGNTIYF. CDR3 in DNA: TGTGCCAGCAGCTTGATACCAGGGAACACCATATATTTT. V usage is TRBV7-2 and J usage is TRBJ1-3; TRBD1 might be the D (5 bases). The length of the CDR3 is 13 residues. With 3 bases removed from V and 7 bases from J, the gap between germline ends came to 10 bases. Germline lookup yields CDR1 SGHTA and CDR2 FQGNSA.

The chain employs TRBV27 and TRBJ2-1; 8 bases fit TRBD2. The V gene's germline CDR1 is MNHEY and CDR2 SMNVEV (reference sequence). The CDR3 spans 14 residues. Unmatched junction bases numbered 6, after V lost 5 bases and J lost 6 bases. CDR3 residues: CASSPGGAVNEQFF. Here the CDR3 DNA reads TGTGCCAGCAGTCCCGGGGGGGCAGTCAATGAGCAGTTCTTC.

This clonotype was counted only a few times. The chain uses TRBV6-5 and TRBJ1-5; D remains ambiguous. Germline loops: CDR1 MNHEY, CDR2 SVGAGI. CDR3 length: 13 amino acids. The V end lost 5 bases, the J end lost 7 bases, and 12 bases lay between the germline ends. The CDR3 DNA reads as TGTGCCAGCAGTCCCGCGGGGTGGCAGCCCCAGCATTTT. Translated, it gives CASSPAGWQPQHF.

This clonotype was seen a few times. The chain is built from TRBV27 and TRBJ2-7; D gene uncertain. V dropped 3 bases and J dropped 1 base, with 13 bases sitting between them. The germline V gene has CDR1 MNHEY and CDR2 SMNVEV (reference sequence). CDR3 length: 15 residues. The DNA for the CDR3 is TGTGCCAGCAGTTTTGTGGCCTCCAGATCCTACGAGCAGTACTTC. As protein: CASSFVASRSYEQYF.

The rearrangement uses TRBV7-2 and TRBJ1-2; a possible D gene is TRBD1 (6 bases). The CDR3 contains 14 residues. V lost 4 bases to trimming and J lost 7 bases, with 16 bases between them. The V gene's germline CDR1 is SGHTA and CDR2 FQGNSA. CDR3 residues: CASSSRDTGGGYTF. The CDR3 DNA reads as TGTGCCAGCAGCTCGCGGGACACGGGCGGTGGCTACACCTTC.

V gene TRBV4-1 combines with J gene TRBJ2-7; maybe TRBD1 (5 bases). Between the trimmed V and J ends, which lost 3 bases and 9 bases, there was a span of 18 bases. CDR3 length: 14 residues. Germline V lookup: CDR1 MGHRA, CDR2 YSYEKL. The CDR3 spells CASSQQGLSEGQYF. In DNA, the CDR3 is TGCGCCAGCAGCCAGCAGGGCCTCTCGGAAGGGCAGTACTTC.

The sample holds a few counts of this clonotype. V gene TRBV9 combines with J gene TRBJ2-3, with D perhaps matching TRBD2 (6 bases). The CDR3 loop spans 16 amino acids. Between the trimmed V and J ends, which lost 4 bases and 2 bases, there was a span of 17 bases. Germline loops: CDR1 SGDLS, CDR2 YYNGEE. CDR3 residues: CASSPEGEVDTDTQYF. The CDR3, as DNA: TGTGCCAGCAGCCCAGAAGGGGAGGTGGACACAGATACGCAGTATTTT.

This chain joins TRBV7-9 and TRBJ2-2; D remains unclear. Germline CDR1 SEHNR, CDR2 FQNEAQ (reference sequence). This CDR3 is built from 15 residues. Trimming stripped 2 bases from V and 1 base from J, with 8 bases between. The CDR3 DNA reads TGTGCCAGCAGCTTAAAACGCCGGAACACCGGGGAGCTGTTTTTT. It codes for CASSLKRRNTGELFF.